Below, one TCR beta chain is given with its context. MiXCR, run by TCRdb on the reads, gives a single entry per CDR3 protein. The table shows under 850,000 distinct CDR3 sequences, with less than 40% occurring only once. The CDR3 is 15 amino acids. V was pared by 1 base and J by 0 bases, with 9 bases between. The sample is drawn from a study of T cell repertoires in cytomegalovirus infection. This sequence joins TRBV12-3 or TRBV12-4 and TRBJ1-1; D is unclear. The clonotype was recovered from a human donor in good health (CMV status not recorded). Some clones in this sample may be carry-over from other donors' samples. Sequencing was carried out using PBMCs. CDR3 amino acids: CASSLGQRLNTEAFF. Written as DNA, the CDR3 is TGTGCCAGCAGTTTAGGACAACGGCTGAACACTGAAGCTTTCTTT.